The rows below give T cell receptor beta chains drawn from one sample of a study of cytomegalovirus exposure and HLA in healthy donors. Method: immunoSEQ multiplex PCR; TCRdb's copy keeps in-frame clones and lacks some. The sample comprises about 140,000 clones, around 80% of which are singletons, and approximately 2% rests with the top ten. The specimen sequenced was PBMCs. Receptors were obtained from a woman aged 40 to 55 in good health and CMV-seronegative. CDR3s include the opening cysteine and the closing phenylalanine or tryptophan. D genes are given only for firm matches. Clone sizes are given selectively: once, few, many, or a class where the clone is expanded.

J,V,size,D,CDR3,DNA
TRBJ1-3,TRBV15,-,-,CATSRDEPGSGNTIYF,TGTGCCACCAGCAGAGATGAGCCGGGCTCTGGAAACACCATATATTTT
TRBJ1-1,TRBV6-6,few,TRBD1,CASSYSGGMNTEAFF,TGTGCCAGCAGTTACTCAGGGGGCATGAACACTGAAGCTTTCTTT
TRBJ1-1,TRBV4-3,-,TRBD1,CASSQGQGRTEAFF,TGCGCCAGCAGCCAAGGACAGGGGAGGACTGAAGCTTTCTTT
TRBJ2-2,TRBV9,-,TRBD2,CASSVALAGTGELFF,TGTGCCAGCAGCGTAGCCCTAGCGGGAACCGGGGAGCTGTTTTTT
TRBJ2-5,TRBV5-4,-,TRBD1,CASSSTGFETQYF,TGTGCCAGCAGTTCGACAGGGTTCGAGACCCAGTACTTC
TRBJ1-2,TRBV5-1,-,-,CASSFDRTYGYTF,TGCGCCAGCAGCTTCGACAGGACCTATGGCTACACCTTC
TRBJ2-6,TRBV7-2,-,TRBD1,CATEQGSGSVLTF,TGTGCCACGGAACAGGGGTCAGGGAGCGTCCTGACTTTC
TRBJ2-1,TRBV12-5,-,-,CAYPGVEQFF,TGTGCTTATCCCGGAGTTGAGCAGTTCTTC
TRBJ2-7,TRBV6-5,-,TRBD2,CASSYSRGAYEQYF,TGTGCCAGCAGTTACTCGCGGGGGGCCTACGAGCAGTACTTC
TRBJ2-7,TRBV12-2,-,-,CASRHPWGGFRAGVGRYEQYF,TGTGCAAGTCGCCACCCGTGGGGAGGATTCAGAGCGGGAGTGGGGAGGTACGAGCAGTACTTC
TRBJ1-2,TRBV7-9,-,TRBD1,CASSLGVDRDGYTF,TGTGCCAGCAGCTTAGGCGTGGACAGGGACGGCTACACCTTC
TRBJ2-3,TRBV30,-,-,CAWGGSDTQYF,TGTGCCTGGGGAGGGTCAGATACGCAGTATTTT
TRBJ2-1,TRBV9,once,TRBD2,CASSVLADYYNEQFF,TGTGCCAGCAGCGTACTAGCGGATTACTACAATGAGCAGTTCTTC
TRBJ2-5,TRBV7-3,-,-,CASSPTSRVVETQYF,TGTGCCAGCAGCCCGACCTCCCGGGTGGTTGAGACCCAGTACTTC
TRBJ2-2,TRBV6-6,-,-,CASIGHLTGELFF,TGTGCCAGCATTGGACACTTAACCGGGGAGCTGTTTTTT
TRBJ2-5,TRBV18,-,-,CASSPPTGGETQYF,TGTGCCAGCTCACCACCAACAGGCGGAGAGACCCAGTACTTC
TRBJ2-7,TRBV27,-,-,CASSFIGFYEQYF,TGTGCCAGCAGTTTTATCGGGTTCTACGAGCAGTACTTC
TRBJ1-1,TRBV9,-,-,CASSVVRSDTEAFF,TGTGCCAGCAGCGTAGTGCGGTCAGACACTGAAGCTTTCTTT
TRBJ2-1,TRBV7-2,-,TRBD1,CASSSTGGSYNEQFF,TGTGCCAGCAGCTCAACAGGGGGCTCCTACAATGAGCAGTTCTTC
TRBJ1-1,TRBV7-3,few,-,CASSFKSNTEAFF,TGTGCCAGCAGCTTTAAATCGAACACTGAAGCTTTCTTT
TRBJ1-5,TRBV5-8,-,-,CASSLEGNSVQPQHF,TGTGCCAGCAGCTTGGAGGGGAACAGTGTTCAGCCCCAGCATTTT
TRBJ1-3,TRBV6-1,-,-,CASMDDRGNTIYF,TGTGCCAGCATGGACGACAGGGGAAACACCATATATTTT
TRBJ2-1,TRBV7-2,-,-,CASSTPSANEQFF,TGTGCCAGCAGCACCCCTAGCGCCAATGAGCAGTTCTTC
TRBJ1-3,TRBV23-1,-,-,CASSPRPGSGNTIYF,TGCGCCAGCAGTCCTCGCCCAGGCTCTGGAAACACCATATATTTT
TRBJ2-3,TRBV28,-,TRBD2,CASSLFRTSGISSTDTQYF,TGTGCCAGCAGTTTATTCCGGACTAGCGGGATTTCTAGCACAGATACGCAGTATTTT
TRBJ1-4,TRBV19,few,TRBD1,CASRGQGGSEKLFF,TGTGCCAGTAGGGGACAGGGGGGCAGTGAAAAACTGTTTTTT
TRBJ1-3,TRBV18,-,TRBD1,CASSPQRQGIIGNTIYF,TGTGCCAGCTCACCACAGAGACAGGGAATAATTGGAAACACCATATATTTT
TRBJ1-5,TRBV18,-,-,CASSPQQGPGQPQHF,TGTGCCAGCTCACCACAGCAAGGTCCAGGTCAGCCCCAGCATTTT
TRBJ1-2,TRBV28,once,TRBD1,CASSLPGQGRYGYTF,TGTGCCAGCAGTCTCCCCGGACAGGGGAGGTATGGCTACACCTTC
TRBJ2-1,TRBV5-1,-,TRBD2,CASSLSGIDVDEQFF,TGCGCCAGCAGCTTGAGCGGGATCGATGTGGATGAGCAGTTCTTC
TRBJ2-6,TRBV4-3,-,TRBD2,CASSQTSGSGANVLTF,TGCGCCAGCAGCCAGACTAGCGGCTCTGGGGCCAACGTCCTGACTTTC
TRBJ1-1,TRBV28,-,-,CASSPRAGWGRVTEAFF,TGTGCCAGCAGCCCACGTGCCGGGTGGGGCAGGGTTACTGAAGCTTTCTTT
TRBJ2-3,TRBV4-1,-,-,CASSQEGGRTDTQYF,TGCGCCAGCAGCCAAGAAGGAGGACGCACAGATACGCAGTATTTT
TRBJ2-2,TRBV7-3,-,TRBD1,CASSARTWDRGTGELFF,TGTGCCAGCAGCGCACGCACCTGGGACAGGGGGACCGGGGAGCTGTTTTTT
TRBJ2-5,TRBV2,-,-,CASSEITVQETQYF,TGTGCCAGCAGTGAAATAACAGTCCAAGAGACCCAGTACTTC
TRBJ2-1,TRBV19,few,-,CASSIEAISYNEQFF,TGTGCCAGTAGTATAGAAGCGATCTCCTACAATGAGCAGTTCTTC
TRBJ2-7,TRBV12-1,-,-,CASSFPRGHYEQYF,TGTGCCAGCAGCTTTCCTAGGGGACACTACGAGCAGTACTTC
TRBJ2-7,TRBV28,-,-,CASIPRGTNYEQYF,TGTGCCAGCATCCCCCGCGGTACGAACTACGAGCAGTACTTC
TRBJ2-7,TRBV10-3,-,-,CAISESARENSYEQYF,TGTGCCATCAGTGAGTCCGCGAGGGAAAACTCCTACGAGCAGTACTTC
TRBJ2-3,TRBV18,once,-,CASSPQQDPSTDTQYF,TGTGCCAGCTCCCCACAACAGGACCCTAGCACAGATACGCAGTATTTT
TRBJ2-7,TRBV6-5,-,-,CASSYSHRVSYEQYF,TGTGCCAGCAGTTACTCGCACAGAGTCTCCTACGAGCAGTACTTC
TRBJ1-4,TRBV28,once,TRBD1,CASSLGGTGAEKLFF,TGTGCCAGCAGTTTAGGGGGGACAGGTGCTGAAAAACTGTTTTTT
TRBJ2-7,TRBV5-4,-,-,CASSRRGSGFYEQYF,TGTGCCAGCAGCCGCCGGGGTAGCGGATTTTACGAGCAGTACTTC
TRBJ1-3,TRBV19,few,-,CASRDRILSGNTIYF,TGTGCCAGTAGGGACAGAATCCTCTCTGGAAACACCATATATTTT
TRBJ2-7,TRBV6-5,-,TRBD2,CASTKGGAGAYEQYF,TGTGCCAGCACCAAAGGGGGAGCGGGAGCCTACGAGCAGTACTTC
TRBJ1-1,TRBV5-1,-,TRBD1,CASSLNVAGGSGTEAFF,TGCGCCAGCAGCTTGAATGTGGCAGGGGGTTCCGGTACTGAAGCTTTCTTT
TRBJ1-4,TRBV29-1,-,-,CSVSGGDEKLFF,TGCAGCGTCTCCGGGGGTGATGAAAAACTGTTTTTT
TRBJ1-6,TRBV28,-,-,CASSFGRLDNSPLHF,TGTGCCAGCAGTTTCGGGAGGCTAGATAATTCACCCCTCCACTTT
TRBJ2-3,TRBV28,-,TRBD1,CASSSTGSTDTQYF,TGTGCCAGCAGTTCGACAGGGAGCACAGATACGCAGTATTTT
TRBJ2-1,TRBV5-4,-,-,CASTARGSLNEQFF,TGTGCCAGCACCGCCAGGGGTTCGCTCAATGAGCAGTTCTTC
TRBJ2-6,TRBV11-1,once,-,CASSSGLSSGANVLTF,TGTGCCAGCAGTTCAGGGCTTAGCTCTGGGGCCAACGTCCTGACTTTC
TRBJ1-2,TRBV15,-,-,CATSRDRVTYGYTF,TGTGCCACCAGCAGAGACAGGGTTACCTATGGCTACACCTTC
TRBJ1-5,TRBV7-2,-,-,CASSLTHYQPQHF,TGTGCCAGCAGCTTAACACATTATCAGCCCCAGCATTTT
TRBJ2-7,TRBV5-6,-,-,CASSFRGTPSYEQYF,TGTGCCAGCAGCTTTAGAGGGACACCCTCCTACGAGCAGTACTTC
TRBJ1-5,TRBV5-1,-,-,CASSLAPGSSNQPQHF,TGCGCCAGCAGCTTGGCCCCAGGGTCTAGCAATCAGCCCCAGCATTTT
TRBJ1-3,TRBV4-3,-,-,CASSQAGGTGNTIYF,TGCGCCAGCAGCCAAGCCGGGGGAACTGGAAACACCATATATTTT
TRBJ2-1,TRBV5-5,-,-,CASSLRGAGAYYNEQFF,TGTGCCAGCAGCTTGAGGGGGGCGGGAGCTTACTACAATGAGCAGTTCTTC
TRBJ2-1,TRBV7-9,-,-,CASSLGGGWDEQFF,TGTGCCAGCAGCTTAGGAGGCGGGTGGGATGAGCAGTTCTTC
TRBJ2-1,TRBV28,-,TRBD2,CASSTYSGRRVYEQFF,TGTGCCAGCAGTACCTATAGCGGGAGAAGGGTATATGAGCAGTTCTTC
TRBJ2-1,TRBV4-3,-,-,CASSELPPYNEQFF,TGCGCCAGCAGCGAACTCCCTCCCTACAATGAGCAGTTCTTC